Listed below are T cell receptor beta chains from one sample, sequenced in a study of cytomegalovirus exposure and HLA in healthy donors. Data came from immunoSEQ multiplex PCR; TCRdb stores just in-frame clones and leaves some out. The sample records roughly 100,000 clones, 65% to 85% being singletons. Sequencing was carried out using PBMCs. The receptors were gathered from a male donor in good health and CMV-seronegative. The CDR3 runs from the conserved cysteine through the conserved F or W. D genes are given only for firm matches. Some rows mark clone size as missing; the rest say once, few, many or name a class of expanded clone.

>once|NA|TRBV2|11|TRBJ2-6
CASRWGGRGTF
TGTGCCAGCCGGTGGGGGGGCAGGGGTACTTTC
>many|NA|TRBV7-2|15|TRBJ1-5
CASSLGGGSNQPQHF
TGTGCCAGCAGCTTAGGGGGAGGTAGCAATCAGCCCCAGCATTTT
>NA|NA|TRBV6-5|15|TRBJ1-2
CASSSPGGANYGYTF
TGTGCCAGCAGCTCCCCCGGGGGGGCTAACTATGGCTACACCTTC
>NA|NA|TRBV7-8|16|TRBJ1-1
CASSFPRGIGVTEAFF
TGTGCCAGCAGCTTCCCTCGGGGGATCGGGGTCACTGAAGCTTTCTTT
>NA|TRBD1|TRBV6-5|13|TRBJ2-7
CASSTDRGYEQYF
TGTGCCAGCAGTACGGACAGGGGCTACGAGCAGTACTTC
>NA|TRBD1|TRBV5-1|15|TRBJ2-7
CASSYGDRGLYEQYF
TGCGCCAGCAGCTACGGGGACAGGGGGTTGTACGAGCAGTACTTC
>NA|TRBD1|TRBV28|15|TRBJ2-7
CASSFGTGVYYEQYF
TGTGCCAGCAGTTTTGGGACAGGGGTTTACTACGAGCAGTACTTC
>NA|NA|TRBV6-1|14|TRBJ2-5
CASSDLLLSETQYF
TGTGCCAGCAGTGACCTACTCCTTTCGGAGACCCAGTACTTC
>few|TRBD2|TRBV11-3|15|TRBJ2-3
CASSSGTSGSDTQYF
TGTGCCAGCAGCTCTGGGACTAGCGGGTCAGATACGCAGTATTTT
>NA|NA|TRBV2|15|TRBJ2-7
CASSERGARVYEQYF
TGTGCCAGCAGTGAAAGGGGCGCCCGGGTTTACGAGCAGTACTTC
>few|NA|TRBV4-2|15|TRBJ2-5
CASSQGAGSPETQYF
TGTGCCAGCAGCCAAGGGGCGGGTTCCCCAGAGACCCAGTACTTC
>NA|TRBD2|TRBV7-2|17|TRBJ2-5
CASSPPAGRERWETQYF
TGTGCCAGCAGCCCACCCGCTGGGCGGGAGCGGTGGGAGACCCAGTACTTC
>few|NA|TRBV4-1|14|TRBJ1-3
CASSQGWRVDTIYF
TGCGCCAGCAGCCAAGGCTGGAGGGTTGACACCATATATTTT